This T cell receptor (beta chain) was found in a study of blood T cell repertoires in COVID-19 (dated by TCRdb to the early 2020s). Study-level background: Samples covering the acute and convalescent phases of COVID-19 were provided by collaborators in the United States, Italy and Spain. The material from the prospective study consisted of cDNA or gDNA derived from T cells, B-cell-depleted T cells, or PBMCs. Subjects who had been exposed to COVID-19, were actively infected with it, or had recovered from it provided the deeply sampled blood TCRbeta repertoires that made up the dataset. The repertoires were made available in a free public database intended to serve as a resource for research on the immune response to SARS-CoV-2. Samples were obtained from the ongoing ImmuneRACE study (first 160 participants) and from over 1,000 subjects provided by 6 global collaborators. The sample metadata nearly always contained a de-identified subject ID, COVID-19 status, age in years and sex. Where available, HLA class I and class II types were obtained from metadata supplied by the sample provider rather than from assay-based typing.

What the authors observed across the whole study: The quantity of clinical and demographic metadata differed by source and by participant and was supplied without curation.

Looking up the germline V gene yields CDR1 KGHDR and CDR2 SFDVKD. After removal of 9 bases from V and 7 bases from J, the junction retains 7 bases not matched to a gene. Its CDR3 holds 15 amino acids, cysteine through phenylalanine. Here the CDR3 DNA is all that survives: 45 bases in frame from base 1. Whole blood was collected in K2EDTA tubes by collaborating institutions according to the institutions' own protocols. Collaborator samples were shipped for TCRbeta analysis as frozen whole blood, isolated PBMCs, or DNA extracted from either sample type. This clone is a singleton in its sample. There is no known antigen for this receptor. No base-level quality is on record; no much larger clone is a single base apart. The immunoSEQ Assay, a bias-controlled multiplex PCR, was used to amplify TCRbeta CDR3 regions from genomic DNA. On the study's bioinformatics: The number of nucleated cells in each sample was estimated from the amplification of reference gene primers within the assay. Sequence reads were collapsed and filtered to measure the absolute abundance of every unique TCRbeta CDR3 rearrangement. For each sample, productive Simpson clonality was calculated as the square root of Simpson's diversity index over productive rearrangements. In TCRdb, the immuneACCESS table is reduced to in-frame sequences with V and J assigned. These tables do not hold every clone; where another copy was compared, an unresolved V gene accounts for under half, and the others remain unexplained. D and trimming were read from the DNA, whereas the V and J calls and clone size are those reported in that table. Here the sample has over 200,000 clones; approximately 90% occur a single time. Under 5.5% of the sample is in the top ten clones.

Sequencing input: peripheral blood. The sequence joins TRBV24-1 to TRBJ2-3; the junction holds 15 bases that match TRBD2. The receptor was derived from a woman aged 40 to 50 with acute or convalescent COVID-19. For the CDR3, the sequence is CATGRGTSGGYTQYF. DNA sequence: TGTGCCACCGGCCGAGGGACTAGCGGGGGGTATACGCAGTATTTT.